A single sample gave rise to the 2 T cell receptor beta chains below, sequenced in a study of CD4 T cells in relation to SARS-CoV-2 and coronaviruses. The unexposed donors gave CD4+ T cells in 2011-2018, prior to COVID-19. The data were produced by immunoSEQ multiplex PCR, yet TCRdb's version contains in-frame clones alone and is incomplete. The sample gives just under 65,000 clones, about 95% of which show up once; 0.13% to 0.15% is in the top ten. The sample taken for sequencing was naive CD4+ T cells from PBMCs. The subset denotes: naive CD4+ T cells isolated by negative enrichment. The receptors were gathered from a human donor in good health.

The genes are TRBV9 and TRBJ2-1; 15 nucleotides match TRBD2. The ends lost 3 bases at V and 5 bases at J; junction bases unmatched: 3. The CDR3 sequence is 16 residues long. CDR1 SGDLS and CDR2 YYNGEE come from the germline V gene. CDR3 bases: TGTGCCAGCAGCGGGACTAGCGGGAGGGCTAACAATGAGCAGTTCTTC. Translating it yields CASSGTSGRANNEQFF.

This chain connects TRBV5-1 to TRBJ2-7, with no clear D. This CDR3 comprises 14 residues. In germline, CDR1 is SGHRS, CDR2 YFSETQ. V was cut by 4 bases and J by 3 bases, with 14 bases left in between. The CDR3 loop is CASSPERWDYEQYF. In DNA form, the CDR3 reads TGCGCCAGCAGCCCGGAAAGGTGGGACTACGAGCAGTACTTC.